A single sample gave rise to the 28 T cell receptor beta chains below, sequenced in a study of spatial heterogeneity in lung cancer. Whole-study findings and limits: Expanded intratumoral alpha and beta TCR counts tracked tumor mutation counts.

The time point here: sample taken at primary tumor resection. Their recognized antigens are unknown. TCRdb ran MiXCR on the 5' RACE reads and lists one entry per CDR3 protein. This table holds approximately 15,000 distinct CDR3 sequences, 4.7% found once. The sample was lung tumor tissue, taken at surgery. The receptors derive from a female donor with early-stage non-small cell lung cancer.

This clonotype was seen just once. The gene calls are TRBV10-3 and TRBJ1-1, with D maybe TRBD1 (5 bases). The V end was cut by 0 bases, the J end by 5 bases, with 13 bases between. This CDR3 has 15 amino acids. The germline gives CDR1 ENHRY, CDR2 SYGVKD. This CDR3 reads CAISESFQGGTEAFF. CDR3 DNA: TGTGCCATCAGTGAGTCCTTCCAGGGAGGGACTGAAGCTTTCTTT.

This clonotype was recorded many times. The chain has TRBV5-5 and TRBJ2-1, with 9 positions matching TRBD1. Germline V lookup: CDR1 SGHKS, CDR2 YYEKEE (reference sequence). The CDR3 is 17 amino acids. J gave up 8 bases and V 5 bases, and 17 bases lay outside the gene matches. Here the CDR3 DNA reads TGTGCCAGCAGTCAGACAAGTACAGGGGGCGCCTCCTATGAGCAGTTCTTC. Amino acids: CASSQTSTGGASYEQFF.

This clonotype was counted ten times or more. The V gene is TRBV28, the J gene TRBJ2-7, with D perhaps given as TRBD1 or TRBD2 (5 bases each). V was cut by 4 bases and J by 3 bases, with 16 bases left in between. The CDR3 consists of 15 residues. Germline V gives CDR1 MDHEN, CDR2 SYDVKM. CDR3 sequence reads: CASSYTGTSLYEQYF. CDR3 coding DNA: TGTGCCAGCAGTTACACCGGGACGTCACTCTACGAGCAGTACTTC. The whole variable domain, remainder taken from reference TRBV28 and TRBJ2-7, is DVKVTQSSRYLVKRTGEKVFLECVQDMDHENMFWYRQDPGLGLRLIYFSYDVKMKEKGDIPEGYSVSREKKERFSLILESASTNQTSMYLCASSYTGTSLYEQYFGPGTRLTVT.

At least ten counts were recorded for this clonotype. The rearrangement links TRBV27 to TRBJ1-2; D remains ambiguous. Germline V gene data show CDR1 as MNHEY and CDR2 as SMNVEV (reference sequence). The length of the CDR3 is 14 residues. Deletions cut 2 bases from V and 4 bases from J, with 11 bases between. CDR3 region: CASSLQPSFYGYTF. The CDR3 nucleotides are TGTGCCAGCAGTTTACAGCCTTCGTTCTATGGCTACACCTTC.

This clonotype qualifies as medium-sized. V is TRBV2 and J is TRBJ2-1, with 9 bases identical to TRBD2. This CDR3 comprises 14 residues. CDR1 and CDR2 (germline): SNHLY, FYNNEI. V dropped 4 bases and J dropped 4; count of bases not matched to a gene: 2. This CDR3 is CASSGTSEYNEQFF. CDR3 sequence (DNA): TGTGCCAGCAGTGGGACTAGCGAGTACAATGAGCAGTTCTTC.

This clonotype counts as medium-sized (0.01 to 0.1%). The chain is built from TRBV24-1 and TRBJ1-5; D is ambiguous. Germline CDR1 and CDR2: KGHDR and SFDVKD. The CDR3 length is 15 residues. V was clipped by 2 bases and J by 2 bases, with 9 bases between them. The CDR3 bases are TGTGCCACCAGTGATTCCCTCGGGGGCAATCAGCCCCAGCATTTT. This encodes CATSDSLGGNQPQHF.

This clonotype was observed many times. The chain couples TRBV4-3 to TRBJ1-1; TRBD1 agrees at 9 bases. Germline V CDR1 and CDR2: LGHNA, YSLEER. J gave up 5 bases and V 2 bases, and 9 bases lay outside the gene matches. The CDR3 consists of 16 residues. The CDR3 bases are TGCGCCAGCAGCCAACGACACAGGGGGCGCGGGACTGAAGCTTTCTTT. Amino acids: CASSQRHRGRGTEAFF.

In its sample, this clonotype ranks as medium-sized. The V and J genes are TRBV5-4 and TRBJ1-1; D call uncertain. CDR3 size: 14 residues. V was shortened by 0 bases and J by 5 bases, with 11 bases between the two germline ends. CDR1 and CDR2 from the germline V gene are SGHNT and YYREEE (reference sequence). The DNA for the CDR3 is TGTGCCAGCAGCTTGGTAGGGCAAGAAACTGAAGCTTTCTTT. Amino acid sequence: CASSLVGQETEAFF.

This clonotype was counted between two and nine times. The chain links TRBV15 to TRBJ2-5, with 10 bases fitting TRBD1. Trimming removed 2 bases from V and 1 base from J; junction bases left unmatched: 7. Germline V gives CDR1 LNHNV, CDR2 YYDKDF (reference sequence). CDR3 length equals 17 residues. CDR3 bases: TGTGCCACCAGCAGACACGCCGGGACAGGGGTCCAAGAGACCCAGTACTTC. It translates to CATSRHAGTGVQETQYF.

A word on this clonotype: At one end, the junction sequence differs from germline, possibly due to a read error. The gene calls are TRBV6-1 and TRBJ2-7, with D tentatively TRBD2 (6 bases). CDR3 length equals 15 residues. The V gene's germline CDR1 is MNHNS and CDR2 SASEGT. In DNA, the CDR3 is TGTGCCAGCAGCGAAGAGGGAGGCAGGAGGTACGAGCAGTACTTC. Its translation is CASSEEGGRRYEQYF.

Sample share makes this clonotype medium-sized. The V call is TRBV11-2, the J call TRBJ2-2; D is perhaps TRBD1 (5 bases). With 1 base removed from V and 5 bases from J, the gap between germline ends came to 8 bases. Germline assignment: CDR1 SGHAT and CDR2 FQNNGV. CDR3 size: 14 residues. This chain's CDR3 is CASSLGGSTGELFF. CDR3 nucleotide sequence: TGTGCCAGCAGCTTAGGGGGCTCAACCGGGGAGCTGTTTTTT.

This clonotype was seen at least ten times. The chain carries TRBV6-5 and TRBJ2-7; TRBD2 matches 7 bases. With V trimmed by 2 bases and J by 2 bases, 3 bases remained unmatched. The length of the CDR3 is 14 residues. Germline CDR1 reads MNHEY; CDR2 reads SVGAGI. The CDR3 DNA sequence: TGTGCCAGCAGTTACGCAGGGAGGGCCTACGAGCAGTACTTC. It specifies CASSYAGRAYEQYF.

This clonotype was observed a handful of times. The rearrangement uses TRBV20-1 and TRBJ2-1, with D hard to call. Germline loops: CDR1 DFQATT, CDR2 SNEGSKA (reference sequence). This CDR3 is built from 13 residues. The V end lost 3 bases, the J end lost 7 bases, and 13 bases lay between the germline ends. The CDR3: CSASYFHGNEQFF. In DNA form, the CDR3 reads TGCAGTGCTAGCTACTTTCATGGAAATGAGCAGTTCTTC.

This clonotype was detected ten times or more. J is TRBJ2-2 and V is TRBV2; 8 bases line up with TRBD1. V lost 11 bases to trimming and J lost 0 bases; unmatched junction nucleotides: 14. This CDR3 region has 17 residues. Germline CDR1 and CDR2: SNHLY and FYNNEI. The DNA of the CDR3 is TGTGCCCTCCGTTTTACGAGACAGGGGCCGAACACCGGGGAGCTGTTTTTT. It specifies CALRFTRQGPNTGELFF.

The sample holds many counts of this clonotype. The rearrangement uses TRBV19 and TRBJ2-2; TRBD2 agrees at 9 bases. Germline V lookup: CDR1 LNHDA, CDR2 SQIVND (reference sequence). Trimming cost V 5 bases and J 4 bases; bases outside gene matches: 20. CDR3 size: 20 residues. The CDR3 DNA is TGTGCCAGTAGTTCAGAGGTGGGACTAGCAAGGGGCATGAGCACCGGGGAGCTGTTTTTT. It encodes CASSSEVGLARGMSTGELFF.

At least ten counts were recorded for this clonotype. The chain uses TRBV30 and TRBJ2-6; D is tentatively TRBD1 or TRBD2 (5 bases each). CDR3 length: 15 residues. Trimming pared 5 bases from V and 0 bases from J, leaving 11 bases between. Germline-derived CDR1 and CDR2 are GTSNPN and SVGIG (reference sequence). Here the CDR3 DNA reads TGTGCCTGGTGGGGACGAATCTCTGGGGCCAACGTCCTGACTTTC. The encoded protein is CAWWGRISGANVLTF.

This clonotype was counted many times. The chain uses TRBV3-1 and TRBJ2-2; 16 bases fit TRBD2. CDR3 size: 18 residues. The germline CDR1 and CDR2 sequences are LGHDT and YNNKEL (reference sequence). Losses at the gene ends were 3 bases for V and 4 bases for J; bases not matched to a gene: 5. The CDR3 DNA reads TGTGCCAGCAGCCAGGGACTAGCGGGGGGGCCGGGCACCGGGGAGCTGTTTTTT. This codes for CASSQGLAGGPGTGELFF.

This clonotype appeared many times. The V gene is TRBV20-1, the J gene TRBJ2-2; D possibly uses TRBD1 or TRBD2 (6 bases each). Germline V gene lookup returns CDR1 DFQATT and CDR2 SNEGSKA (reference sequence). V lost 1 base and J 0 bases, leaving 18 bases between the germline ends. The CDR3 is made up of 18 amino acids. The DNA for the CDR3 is TGCAGTGCTAGAGCATGGGGAGGACAGACCGCGAACACCGGGGAGCTGTTTTTT. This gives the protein CSARAWGGQTANTGELFF.

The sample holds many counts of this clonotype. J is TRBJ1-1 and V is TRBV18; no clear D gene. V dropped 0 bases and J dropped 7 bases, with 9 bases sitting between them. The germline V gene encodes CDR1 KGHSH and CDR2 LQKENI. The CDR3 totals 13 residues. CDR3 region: CASSPPTQDEAFF. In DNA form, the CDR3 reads TGTGCCAGCTCACCACCGACGCAGGATGAAGCTTTCTTT. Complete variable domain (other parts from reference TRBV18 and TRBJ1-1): NAGVMQNPRHLVRRRGQEARLRCSPMKGHSHVYWYRQLPEEGLKFMVYLQKENIIDESGMPKERFSAEFPKEGPSILRIQQVVRGDSAAYFCASSPPTQDEAFFGQGTRLTVV.

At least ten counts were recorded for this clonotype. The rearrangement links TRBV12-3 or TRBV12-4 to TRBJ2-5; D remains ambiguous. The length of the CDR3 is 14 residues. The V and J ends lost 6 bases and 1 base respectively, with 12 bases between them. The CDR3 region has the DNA TGTGCCAGCAGCCTACAGCCTACCCAAGAGACCCAGTACTTC. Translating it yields CASSLQPTQETQYF.

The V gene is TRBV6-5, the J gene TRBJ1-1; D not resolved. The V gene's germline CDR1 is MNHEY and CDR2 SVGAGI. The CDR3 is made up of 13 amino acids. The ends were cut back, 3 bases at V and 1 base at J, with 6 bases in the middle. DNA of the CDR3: TGTGCCAGCAGTTATGGGAAGAACACTGAAGCTTTCTTT. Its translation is CASSYGKNTEAFF.

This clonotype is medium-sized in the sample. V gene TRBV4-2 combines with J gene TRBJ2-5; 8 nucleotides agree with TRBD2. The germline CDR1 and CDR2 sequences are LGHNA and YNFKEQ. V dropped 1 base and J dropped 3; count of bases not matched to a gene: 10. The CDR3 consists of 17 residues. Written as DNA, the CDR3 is TGTGCCAGCAGCCAAGCGGTACGCGCGGGGGGCAAAGAGACCCAGTACTTC. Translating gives CASSQAVRAGGKETQYF.

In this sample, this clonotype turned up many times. The CDR3 DNA follows: TGTGCCAGCACCAATCCTCGGGGAAAACTGTTTTTT. It encodes CASTNPRGKLFF. The V gene is TRBV28, the J gene TRBJ1-4; D unclear. Between the trimmed V and J ends, which lost 7 bases and 10 bases, there was a span of 13 bases. There are 12 residues in the CDR3. The germline V gene encodes CDR1 MDHEN and CDR2 SYDVKM.

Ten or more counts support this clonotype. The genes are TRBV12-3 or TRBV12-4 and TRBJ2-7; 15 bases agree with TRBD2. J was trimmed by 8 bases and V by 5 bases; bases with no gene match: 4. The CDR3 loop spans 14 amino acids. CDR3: CASSLGTSGGKQYF. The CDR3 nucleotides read TGTGCCAGCAGTCTTGGGACTAGCGGGGGGAAGCAGTACTTC.

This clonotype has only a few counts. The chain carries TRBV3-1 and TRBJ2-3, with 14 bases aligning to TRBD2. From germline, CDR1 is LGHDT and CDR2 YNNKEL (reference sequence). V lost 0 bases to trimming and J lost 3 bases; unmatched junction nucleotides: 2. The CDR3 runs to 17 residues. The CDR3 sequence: CASSQDRTSGGTDTQYF. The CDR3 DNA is TGTGCCAGCAGCCAAGACAGGACTAGCGGGGGGACAGATACGCAGTATTTT.

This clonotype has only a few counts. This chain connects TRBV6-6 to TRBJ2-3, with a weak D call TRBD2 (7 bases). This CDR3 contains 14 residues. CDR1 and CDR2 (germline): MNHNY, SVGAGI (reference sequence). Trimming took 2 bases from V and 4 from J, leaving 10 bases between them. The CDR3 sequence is CASSYRGAPDTQYF. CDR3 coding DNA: TGTGCCAGCAGTTACCGGGGGGCTCCAGATACGCAGTATTTT.

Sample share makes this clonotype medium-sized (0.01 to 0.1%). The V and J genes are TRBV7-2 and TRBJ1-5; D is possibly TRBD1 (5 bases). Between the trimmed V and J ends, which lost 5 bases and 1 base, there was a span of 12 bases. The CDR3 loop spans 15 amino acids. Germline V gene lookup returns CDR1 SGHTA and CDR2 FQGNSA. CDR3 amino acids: CASSPNRGSNQPQHF. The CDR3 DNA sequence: TGTGCCAGCAGCCCAAACCGGGGCAGCAATCAGCCCCAGCATTTT.

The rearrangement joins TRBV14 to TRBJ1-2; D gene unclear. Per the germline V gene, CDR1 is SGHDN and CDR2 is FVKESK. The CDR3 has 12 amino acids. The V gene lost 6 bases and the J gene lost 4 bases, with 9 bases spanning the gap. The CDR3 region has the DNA TGTGCCAGCAGGCCTTACTCCTATGGCTACACCTTC. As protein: CASRPYSYGYTF.